This T cell receptor beta chain was profiled in a study of blood T cells in healthy people across ages. Findings of the study overall: The unsorted PBMCs prevented any conclusive comparison of naive versus antigen-experienced cells.

Remarks on this clonotype: The antigen is unknown.

The V and J ends lost 0 bases and 6 bases, in that order; junction bases with no gene match: 8. Germline V CDR1 and CDR2: LGHNA, YSLEER. CDR3 size: 16 residues. A second roughly 6 to 11 cycle PCR used barcoded and J-beta primers. A template-switch adaptor with 12 random nucleotides tagged each cDNA molecule. TCRdb itself ran the 5' RACE reads through MiXCR, one entry per CDR3 protein. In the table there are 730,000 or so distinct CDR3 sequences, 40% to 45% of which are singletons. Peripheral blood, about 10 milliliters per donor, was collected. The chain is built from TRBV4-3 and TRBJ2-3, with TRBD1 identical over 8 bases. The material sequenced was blood. The receptor was isolated from a woman aged 55-70 years in good health. CDR3 loop: CASSQDVTGAGDTQYF. In nucleotides, the CDR3 is TGCGCCAGCAGCCAAGATGTGACAGGGGCAGGGGATACGCAGTATTTT.